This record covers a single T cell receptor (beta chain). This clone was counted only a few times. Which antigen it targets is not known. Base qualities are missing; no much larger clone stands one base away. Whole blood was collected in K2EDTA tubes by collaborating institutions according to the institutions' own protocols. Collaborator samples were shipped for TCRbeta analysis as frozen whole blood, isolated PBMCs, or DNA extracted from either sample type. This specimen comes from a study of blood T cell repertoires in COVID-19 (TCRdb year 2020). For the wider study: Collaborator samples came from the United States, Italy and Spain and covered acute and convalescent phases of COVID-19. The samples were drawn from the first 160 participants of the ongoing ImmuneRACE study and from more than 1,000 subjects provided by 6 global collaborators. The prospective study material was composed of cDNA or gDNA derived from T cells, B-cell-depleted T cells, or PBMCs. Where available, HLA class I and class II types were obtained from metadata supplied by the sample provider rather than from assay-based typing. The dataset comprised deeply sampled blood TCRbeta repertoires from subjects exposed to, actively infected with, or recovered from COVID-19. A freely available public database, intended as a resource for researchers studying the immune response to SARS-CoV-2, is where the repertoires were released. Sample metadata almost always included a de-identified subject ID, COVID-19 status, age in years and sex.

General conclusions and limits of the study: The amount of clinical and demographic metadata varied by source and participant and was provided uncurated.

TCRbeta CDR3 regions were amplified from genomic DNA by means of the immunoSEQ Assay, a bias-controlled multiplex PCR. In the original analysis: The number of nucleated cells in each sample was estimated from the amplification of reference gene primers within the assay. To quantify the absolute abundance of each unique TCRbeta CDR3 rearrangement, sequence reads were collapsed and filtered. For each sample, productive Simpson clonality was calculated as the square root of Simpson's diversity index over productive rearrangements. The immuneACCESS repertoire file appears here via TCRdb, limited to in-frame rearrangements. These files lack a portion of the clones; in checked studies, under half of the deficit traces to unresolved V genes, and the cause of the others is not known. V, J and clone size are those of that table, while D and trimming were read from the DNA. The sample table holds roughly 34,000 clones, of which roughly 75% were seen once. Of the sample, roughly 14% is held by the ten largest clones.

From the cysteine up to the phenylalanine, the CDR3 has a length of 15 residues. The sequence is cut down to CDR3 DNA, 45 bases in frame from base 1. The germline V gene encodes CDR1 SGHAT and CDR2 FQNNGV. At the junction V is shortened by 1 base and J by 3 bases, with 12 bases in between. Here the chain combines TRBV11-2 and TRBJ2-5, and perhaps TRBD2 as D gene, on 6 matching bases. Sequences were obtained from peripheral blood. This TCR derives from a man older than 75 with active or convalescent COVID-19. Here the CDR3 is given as CASSLGPGLKETQYF. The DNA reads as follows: TGTGCCAGCAGCTTAGGTCCGGGACTTAAAGAGACCCAGTACTTC.